These 12 T cell receptor beta chains came from one sample sequenced in a study of blood T cell repertoires in COVID-19. Here immunoSEQ multiplex PCR was the method, and the copy in TCRdb shows in-frame clones only, minus some. The sample shows about 300,000 clones, 70% to 90% of them seen only once. What was sequenced was peripheral blood. Source of these receptors: a woman aged 25 to 39 who had recovered from COVID-19.

The chain combines TRBV9 with TRBJ2-5; 7 bases align to TRBD1. J gave up 5 bases and V 1 base, and 11 bases lay outside the gene matches. Germline CDR1 is SGDLS and CDR2 is YYNGEE. The CDR3 extends over 16 amino acids. The CDR3 here is CASSVSPLVRGETQYF. DNA of the CDR3: TGTGCCAGCAGCGTAAGTCCACTAGTCAGGGGGGAGACCCAGTACTTC.

The V gene is TRBV13, the J gene TRBJ2-3; 8 bases are a match to TRBD2. The V segment lost 3 bases and the J segment 0 bases; nucleotides outside the gene matches: 5. The germline V gene encodes CDR1 PRHDT and CDR2 FYEKMQ (reference sequence). This CDR3 spans 16 amino acids. The CDR3 DNA reads as TGTGCCAGCAGCTTTAGCGGGGCCCCTAGCACAGATACGCAGTATTTT. The encoded protein is CASSFSGAPSTDTQYF. The whole variable domain, remainder taken from reference TRBV13 and TRBJ2-3, is AAGVIQSPRHLIKEKRETATLKCYPIPRHDTVYWYQQGPGQDPQFLISFYEKMQSDKGSIPDRFSAQQFSDYHSELNMSSLELGDSALYFCASSFSGAPSTDTQYFGPGTRLTVL.

The chain has TRBV27 and TRBJ1-6; D not resolved. The CDR3 loop spans 15 amino acids. V lost 4 bases and J 13 bases, leaving 20 bases between the germline ends. The germline gives CDR1 MNHEY, CDR2 SMNVEV (reference sequence). The CDR3 reads CASSSQAGPVMPLHF. CDR3 coding DNA: TGTGCCAGCAGTTCCCAGGCAGGCCCCGTAATGCCCCTCCACTTT.

The V gene is TRBV11-3, the J gene TRBJ2-7, with 9 bases lining up with TRBD1. J gave up 6 bases and V 5 bases, and 11 bases lay outside the gene matches. This CDR3 region has 15 residues. CDR1 SGHNT and CDR2 YENEEA come from the germline V gene. The CDR3 bases are TGTGCCAGCAGCCACGACCCGGGACAGGGAGCCGAGCAGTACTTC. It is translated as CASSHDPGQGAEQYF.

The gene calls are TRBV3-1 (or the pseudogene TRBV3-2) and TRBJ1-1, with 7 bases lining up with TRBD1. The CDR3 runs to 15 residues. CDR1 and CDR2 (germline): LGHDT, YNNKEL (reference sequence). V gave up 7 bases and J gave up 11 bases; unmatched junction bases: 19. The CDR3 protein is CASTTTGTDERRAFF. As DNA, the CDR3 is TGTGCCAGCACCACGACAGGGACTGATGAACGGCGGGCTTTCTTT.

The rearrangement links TRBV5-1 to TRBJ2-7, with 9 bases fitting TRBD1. Germline CDR1 and CDR2: SGHRS and YFSETQ. This CDR3 contains 14 residues. Trimming removed 2 bases from V and 5 bases from J; junction bases left unmatched: 5. The CDR3 DNA sequence: TGCGCCAGCAGCTTCGGGACAGGGACCCACGAGCAGTACTTC. Its translation is CASSFGTGTHEQYF.

The V call is TRBV2, the J call TRBJ2-7, with unresolved D. This CDR3 contains 12 residues. The germline V and J ends were trimmed by 5 bases and 4 bases, with 9 bases remaining between them. Germline loops: CDR1 SNHLY, CDR2 FYNNEI. The CDR3 DNA follows: TGTGCCAGCAGTAGACTCCCATACGAGCAGTACTTC. It specifies CASSRLPYEQYF.

This clone was observed a single time. The chain joins TRBV5-1 to TRBJ1-1; D gene unclear. The length of the CDR3 is 13 residues. V was trimmed by 0 bases and J by 4 bases, leaving 7 bases between them. Germline CDR1 and CDR2: SGHRS and YFSETQ. CDR3 protein: CASSLAGITEAFF. The CDR3 DNA follows: TGCGCCAGCAGCTTGGCCGGGATCACTGAAGCTTTCTTT.

The rearrangement links TRBV9 to TRBJ2-2, with 13 positions matching TRBD2. V lost 4 bases and J lost 3; bases outside the gene matches: 9. The CDR3 consists of 18 residues. CDR1 is SGDLS and CDR2 is YYNGEE in the germline V gene. The DNA for the CDR3 is TGTGCCAGCAGCCCGGAGGGACTAGCGGGGTCCCACACCGGGGAGCTGTTTTTT. It is translated as CASSPEGLAGSHTGELFF.

This chain joins TRBV6-2 or TRBV6-3 and TRBJ2-1, with TRBD2 as a possible D gene (6 bases). This CDR3 is built from 15 residues. CDR1 is MNHEY and CDR2 is SVGEGT in the germline V gene. The ends were cut back, 0 bases at V and 7 bases at J, with 13 bases in the middle. The CDR3 nucleotides read TGTGCCAGCAGTTACTCGCGGGGTAGGGTAAATGAGCAGTTCTTC. This translates into CASSYSRGRVNEQFF.

The chain joins TRBV5-1 to TRBJ2-5, with 7 bases that match TRBD2. Trimming removed 8 bases from V and 1 base from J; junction bases left unmatched: 11. This CDR3 has 15 residues. Germline V gene lookup returns CDR1 SGHRS and CDR2 YFSETQ. CDR3 amino acids: CASAKSGDLQETQYF. CDR3 bases: TGCGCCAGTGCGAAAAGCGGGGACCTCCAAGAGACCCAGTACTTC.

The chain recombines TRBV6-2 or TRBV6-3 with TRBJ2-7, with D unclear. Between the trimmed V and J ends, which lost 5 bases and 1 base, there was a span of 9 bases. Germline assignment: CDR1 MNHEY and CDR2 SVGEGT. CDR3 length: 13 residues. Here the CDR3 reads CASSAGGSYEQYF. CDR3 in DNA: TGTGCCAGCAGTGCCGGCGGTTCCTACGAGCAGTACTTC.